The T cell receptor beta chain described here comes from a study of blood T cell repertoires in COVID-19. At the level of the study: COVID-19 samples collected from the United States, Italy and Spain covered acute and convalescent phases. The cDNA or gDNA used as material had been derived from T cells, B-cell-depleted T cells, or PBMCs.

CDR3 length equals 13 residues. Trimming pared 5 bases from V and 3 bases from J, leaving 8 bases between. Germline V gene lookup returns CDR1 SEHNR and CDR2 FQNEAQ (reference sequence). How the authors handled the data: Estimation of nucleated cell counts relied on the amplification of reference gene primers. Measured with immunoSEQ multiplex PCR; TCRdb has only the in-frame clones, and not every one. The V and J calls and clone size were taken over from that table, and D and trimming were inferred from the DNA. The sample records around 350,000 clones, around 90% being singletons. This receptor was taken from a human donor in a cohort sampled during active COVID-19. This rearrangement joins TRBV7-9 to TRBJ2-1; D is undetermined. Sequencing used peripheral blood. CDR3: CASSRDNYNEQFF. CDR3 nucleotide sequence: TGTGCCAGCAGCCGTGACAACTACAATGAGCAGTTCTTC.